This T cell receptor beta chain appears in the sequencing data of a study of cytomegalovirus exposure and HLA in healthy donors (dated by TCRdb to 2015 to 2018). Turning to the overall study: A later analysis indicated that the 90 to 150 validation repertoires were generated on the platform also employed for the 666 repertoires of the first cohort. The study aimed to test whether cataloging public T cell receptors could reveal signatures of past pathogen exposure. To predict cytomegalovirus infection status, the study combined high-throughput TCR immunosequencing, statistical association of individual TCRs with disease status, and machine learning. Besides the first cohort of around 670 subjects, a separate validation cohort made up of 90 to 150 different subjects was used. Study-wide conclusions, independent of this receptor: A later analysis lacked HLA typing for the validation cohort, so it scored co-occurrence in that cohort across all 130 or so repertoires. In the study, some 160 TCR beta chains were listed as associated with cytomegalovirus. While some public TCRs were present in many individuals, most TCR sequences turned up only very rarely across donors. In both the original and validation cohorts, the classifier was reported to diagnose cytomegalovirus status with high specificity and sensitivity. A later analysis found that TCRs clustered in the first cohort also tended to co-occur in the roughly 120 validation repertoires, with approximately 95% of cluster scores above 0. The authors suggested that the approach could potentially be generalized to other disease states and immunological phenotypes. Three of the identified cytomegalovirus-associated TCR beta chains were confirmed in vitro to be specific for cytomegalovirus antigens.

Library method: the immunoSEQ multiplex PCR assay. As for the original processing: A statistical classification framework was built to diagnose cytomegalovirus status from the catalog of TCR beta chain sequences. This immuneACCESS table, as held by TCRdb, lists in-frame sequences with V and J called but not all clones. Of the missing ones, under half trace to an unresolved V gene in checked studies; the others have no known cause. The V and J calls and clone size are taken from that table; D and trimming were inferred from the DNA. Counted in this sample were some 110,000 clones; around 89% of them appeared once. The ten top clones hold roughly 2% of the sample. Remarks on this clone: The antigen it binds to is not known. No base quality values were provided; no much bigger clone lies one nucleotide off.

The donors belonged to the validation cohort of about 110 subjects, which was separate from the approximately 700-subject first cohort. Sequencing was carried out using PBMCs. The receptor was isolated from a woman in her late teens or twenties in good health and CMV-seropositive.

The DNA sequence follows: TGTGCCAGCAGCACCAATCCCGGACAGGCCCCCGCCAGTCAGCCCCAGCATTTT. This sequence encodes CASSTNPGQAPASQPQHF. The sequence links TRBV7-2 to TRBJ1-5; 7 central bases correspond to TRBD1. Via the germline V gene, CDR1 is SGHTA and CDR2 FQGNSA. The CDR3 has 18 amino acids, counting the end cysteine and phenylalanine. Solely the CDR3 DNA is kept, with 54 bases framed from the first base. V lost 5 bases and J lost 6 bases, and the count of bases not matched to a germline gene is 19.